The rows below give T cell receptor beta chains drawn from one sample of a study of OX40 agonist ivuxolimab in advanced cancers. Sequenced by immunoSEQ multiplex PCR; TCRdb stores in-frame clones only, minus some. The sample consists of roughly 59,000 clones, around 90% of them appearing once. The source material was CD4+ or CD8+ T cells sorted from blood, sampled in a trial of the OX40 agonist ivuxolimab. The source of these receptors is an adult with an advanced solid tumor such as melanoma, head and neck, liver or kidney cancer. CDR3s include the opening cysteine and the closing phenylalanine or tryptophan. D genes are given only for firm matches. Rows give clone size only sometimes, using once, few, many, or a class for an expanded clone.

D gene	V gene	J gene	clone size	CDR3 protein
TRBD1	TRBV7-8	TRBJ1-2	-	CASSPDRAINYGYTF
TRBD2	TRBV11-3	TRBJ2-1	-	CASTREDSYNEQFF
-	TRBV6-9	TRBJ1-1	-	CASSWRGVTEAFF
TRBD1	TRBV30	TRBJ1-2	-	CAWSRGAFDGYTF
-	TRBV11-3	TRBJ2-7	-	CASSSQGTLENEQYF
-	TRBV5-5	TRBJ2-6	-	CASSPRERSNSGANVLTF
-	TRBV5-8	TRBJ2-2	few	CASSRPLDSANTGELFF
TRBD1	TRBV6-1	TRBJ1-5	-	CASTLVGTGTQPQHF
-	TRBV4-2	TRBJ2-7	-	CASSSEGRSYEQYF
-	TRBV28	TRBJ2-5	-	CASRVEETQYF
-	TRBV2	TRBJ1-5	-	CASRVPGTINQPQHF
-	TRBV9	TRBJ2-5	-	CASSVEGVAGEQYF
TRBD1	TRBV18	TRBJ2-7	-	CASSSTSDRPSYEQYF
TRBD1	TRBV6-5	TRBJ1-3	-	CASRPGTAGNTIYF
-	TRBV2	TRBJ2-5	-	CASTKGGGETQYF
TRBD1	TRBV18	TRBJ2-5	-	CASSPAGTGRETQYF
-	TRBV9	TRBJ2-3	-	CASSVGDTQYF
TRBD1	TRBV30	TRBJ1-5	-	CAWSSSAGGVRNQPQHF
-	TRBV6-1	TRBJ2-7	-	CASSEKTNYEQYF
-	TRBV23-1	TRBJ1-1	-	CASSRMKLAFF